Below, 5 T cell receptor beta chains from the same sample are listed, as sequenced in a study of CD8+CD57+ T cells in acquired aplastic anemia. Genomic DNA templated the TCR beta VDJ and CDR3 profiling. TCRdb re-called the reads with MiXCR, one entry per CDR3 protein. This sample has more than 150,000 distinct CDR3 sequences, with around 47% found just once. Previously, flow cytometry had revealed CD8+CD57+ cell expansion in the patients chosen for sequencing. The sample consisted of sorted CD4+, CD8+, or CD8+CD57+ T cells (not recorded which) from PBMCs. Source of these receptors: a human donor with aplastic anemia.

In its sample, this clonotype was seen once. This sequence joins TRBV19 and TRBJ1-1; the D gene is possibly TRBD1 (5 bases). Deletions cut 7 bases from V and 2 bases from J, with 14 bases between. The CDR3 runs 14 residues. Per germline, CDR1 LNHDA and CDR2 SQIVND (reference sequence). The CDR3 DNA reads as TGTGCCAGTAAGGCAAGGGACTACAACACTGAAGCTTTCTTT. Translated: CASKARDYNTEAFF.

This clonotype was recorded many times. The chain combines TRBV12-3 or TRBV12-4 with TRBJ1-3; D unresolved. Trimming stripped 7 bases from V and 8 bases from J, with 9 bases between. This CDR3 has 11 residues. This chain's CDR3 is CASNHEDTIYF. The CDR3 DNA follows: TGTGCCAGCAACCACGAGGACACCATATATTTT.

Many counts were recorded for this clonotype. The chain recombines TRBV3-1 with TRBJ1-1, with 7 bases matching TRBD1. Germline values: CDR1 LGHDT, CDR2 YNNKEL (reference sequence). The length of the CDR3 is 13 residues. Trimming took 6 bases from V and 1 from J; bases not matched to a gene: 2. CDR3 in amino acids: CASSNRGNTEAFF. The CDR3 DNA is TGTGCCAGCAGTAACAGGGGGAACACTGAAGCTTTCTTT.

The chain joins TRBV2 to TRBJ2-7; the match to TRBD2 covers 7 bases. Germline V gene data show CDR1 as SNHLY and CDR2 as FYNNEI. CDR3 size: 13 residues. Trimming took 8 bases from V and 2 from J; bases not matched to a gene: 6. The CDR3 loop reads CASGGLLTYEQYF. CDR3 nucleotide sequence: TGTGCCAGCGGGGGACTATTAACCTACGAGCAGTACTTC.

On this clonotype itself: A junction end diverges from the germline sequence, so it may reflect a read error. The CDR3 coding sequence is TGCAGTGCGACCGGGACAGATAATTCGCCCCTCCACTTT. As protein: CSATGTDNSPLHF. V usage is TRBV20-1 and J usage is TRBJ1-6; 7 bases match TRBD1. The CDR3 runs to 13 residues. Looked up from germline, CDR1 is DFQATT and CDR2 is SNEGSKA (reference sequence).